Each of the 16 T cell receptor beta chains below was sequenced from the same sample in a study of Ad26.COV2.S vaccination and SARS-CoV-2 variants. Profiled with immunoSEQ multiplex PCR; TCRdb holds only in-frame clones, not every one. Among 350,000 to 450,000 clones listed, about four fifths were seen once. The treatment denotes: roughly 18 received Ad26.COV2.S at low or high dose, single or two shots; roughly five received placebo; per-sample allocation not given. Specimens were obtained on day 63 following the first vaccine or placebo injection. The material was peripheral blood, obtained in a trial of Ad26.COV2.S vaccine versus placebo. All receptors come from a person between 18 and 65 years old who received the Ad26.COV2.S COVID-19 vaccine or a placebo.

CDR3 nucleotides: TGTGCCAGCAAAAGGGAACGGGGAGGAACCGGGGAGCTGTTTTTT. It specifies CASKRERGGTGELFF. The chain joins TRBV7-2 to TRBJ2-2, with D maybe TRBD2 (6 bases). This CDR3 comprises 15 residues. Germline CDR1 reads SGHTA; CDR2 reads FQGNSA. The V and J ends lost 7 bases and 5 bases respectively, with 17 bases between them.

CDR3 DNA sequence: TGTGCCAGCAGCTTGTACCGGGGAGGCGGCAATGAAAAACTGTTTTTT. Amino acids: CASSLYRGGGNEKLFF. This chain uses TRBV5-6 with TRBJ1-4; D unresolved. V lost 1 base and J 5 bases, leaving 15 bases between the germline ends. CDR3 size: 16 residues. The germline V gene encodes CDR1 SGHDT and CDR2 YYEEEE.

This chain uses TRBV2 with TRBJ1-6, with 7 bases identical to TRBD1. With V trimmed by 11 bases and J by 8 bases, 6 bases remained unmatched. This CDR3 region has 12 residues. Looked up from germline, CDR1 is SNHLY and CDR2 is FYNNEI. The CDR3 region is CASGGLYSPLHF. The CDR3 DNA is TGTGCCTCAGGGGGGCTCTATTCACCCCTCCACTTT.

The chain recombines TRBV12-3 or TRBV12-4 with TRBJ2-7; no firm D call. CDR3 length equals 12 residues. V was trimmed by 4 bases and J by 2 bases, leaving 6 bases between them. The CDR3 DNA reads TGTGCCAGCAGTTACGTTGCCTACGAGCAGTACTTC. Protein sequence: CASSYVAYEQYF.

The rearrangement links TRBV11-3 to TRBJ2-5; 9 bases map to TRBD2. The CDR3 length is 17 residues. Germline V lookup: CDR1 SGHNT, CDR2 YENEEA. The V segment lost 0 bases and the J segment 5 bases; nucleotides outside the gene matches: 10. Written as DNA, the CDR3 is TGTGCCAGCAGCTTAGATCTGGTAGCGGGAGAAAAGGAGACCCAGTACTTC. Its protein is CASSLDLVAGEKETQYF. Full variable domain (outside the CDR3, taken from reference TRBV11-3 and TRBJ2-5): EAGVVQSPRYKIIEKKQPVAFWCNPISGHNTLYWYLQNLGQGPELLIRYENEEAVDDSQLPKDRFSAERLKGVDSTLKIQPAELGDSAVYLCASSLDLVAGEKETQYFGPGTRLLVL.

The chain carries TRBV4-1 and TRBJ1-4; 8 nucleotides align to TRBD1. The CDR3 covers 16 residues. The J segment lost 8 bases and the V segment lost 0 bases, leaving 8 bases of the junction unmatched. Germline CDR1 and CDR2: MGHRA and YSYEKL. The CDR3 reads CASSQDLAGGAEKLFF. DNA of the CDR3: TGCGCCAGCAGCCAAGATTTGGCAGGGGGCGCGGAAAAACTGTTTTTT.

The count of this clone is one. The chain couples TRBV9 to TRBJ1-3; a possible D gene is TRBD1 (6 bases). Trimming stripped 0 bases from V and 3 bases from J, with 7 bases between. The germline gives CDR1 SGDLS, CDR2 YYNGEE. The CDR3 spans 14 residues. The CDR3 coding sequence is TGTGCCAGCAGCGTAGAGGGGGGTGGAAACACCATATATTTT. Translated: CASSVEGGGNTIYF.

The CDR3 DNA reads TGTGCCAGCAGCCCTCACAGGGGGCAGAGGAACACTGAAGCTTTCTTT. This gives the protein CASSPHRGQRNTEAFF. The V and J genes are TRBV7-2 and TRBJ1-1; 9 nucleotides align to TRBD1. Germline V CDR1 and CDR2: SGHTA, FQGNSA. CDR3 length: 16 residues. J gave up 1 base and V 5 bases, and 8 bases lay outside the gene matches.

The chain has TRBV7-3 and TRBJ2-3; 8 bases fit TRBD2. Germline V gene sequence: CDR1 SGHTA, CDR2 FQGTGA. This CDR3 comprises 17 residues. V lost 1 base, J lost 4 bases, and 10 bases stayed unmatched. CDR3 bases: TGTGCCAGCAGCTTAAATTCCCGGGGGGGCCGATCAGATACGCAGTATTTT. Encoded protein: CASSLNSRGGRSDTQYF.

The chain employs TRBV4-3 and TRBJ2-1, with 8 bases fitting TRBD2. CDR1 is LGHNA, CDR2 YSLEER, per germline. V dropped 4 bases and J dropped 7; count of bases not matched to a gene: 6. This CDR3 contains 14 residues. Here the CDR3 reads CASSLGRGMNEQFF. CDR3 coding DNA: TGCGCCAGCAGCCTCGGGAGGGGGATGAATGAGCAGTTCTTC.

The chain employs TRBV5-6 and TRBJ1-5; D perhaps matches TRBD1 (6 bases). From germline, CDR1 is SGHDT and CDR2 YYEEEE. Trimming removed 3 bases at V and 2 bases at J, with 12 bases between. CDR3 size: 15 residues. The CDR3 here is CASSSRTDRNQPQHF. The CDR3 coding sequence is TGTGCCAGCAGCTCGAGGACAGACCGCAATCAGCCCCAGCATTTT.

The V call is TRBV30, the J call TRBJ1-4; a possible D gene is TRBD1 (6 bases). The V and J ends lost 1 base and 6 bases respectively, with 12 bases between them. The CDR3 consists of 14 residues. Germline assignment: CDR1 GTSNPN and CDR2 SVGIG (reference sequence). The CDR3 bases are TGTGCCTGGAGTGGTCAGGGGTCGGATGAAAAACTGTTTTTT. Residues: CAWSGQGSDEKLFF.

V usage is TRBV7-2 and J usage is TRBJ2-1; no clear D gene. Trimming stripped 1 base from V and 0 bases from J, with 7 bases between. The CDR3 spans 15 residues. CDR1 SGHTA and CDR2 FQGNSA come from the germline V gene. This CDR3 reads CASSLDPSSYNEQFF. The CDR3 DNA is TGTGCCAGCAGCTTAGACCCGAGCTCCTACAATGAGCAGTTCTTC. Variable domain in full (rest from reference TRBV7-2 and TRBJ2-1): GAGVSQSPSNKVTEKGKDVELRCDPISGHTALYWYRQSLGQGLEFLIYFQGNSAPDKSGLPSDRFSAERTGGSVSTLTIQRTQQEDSAVYLCASSLDPSSYNEQFFGPGTRLTVL.

The rearrangement joins TRBV15 to TRBJ2-4, with D unclear. The germline V gene encodes CDR1 LNHNV and CDR2 YYDKDF (reference sequence). Trimming left V 5 bases short and J 0 bases short, with 14 bases between. This CDR3 spans 16 amino acids. This CDR3 is CATSSQGSVAKNIQYF. The DNA for the CDR3 is TGTGCCACCAGCTCCCAAGGCTCCGTAGCCAAAAACATTCAGTACTTC.

The V call is TRBV7-2, the J call TRBJ2-1; D not certain. This CDR3 comprises 14 residues. V was cut by 1 base and J by 5 bases, with 9 bases left in between. Per the germline V gene, CDR1 is SGHTA and CDR2 is FQGNSA. The CDR3 sequence is CASSLEATNNEQFF. CDR3 sequence (DNA): TGTGCCAGCAGCTTAGAAGCCACGAACAATGAGCAGTTCTTC.

The chain has TRBV3-1 (or the pseudogene TRBV3-2) and TRBJ2-5, with D tentatively TRBD2 (6 bases). V was shortened by 5 bases and J by 0 bases, with 16 bases between the two germline ends. The CDR3 runs to 16 residues. Germline values: CDR1 LGHDT, CDR2 YNNKEL (reference sequence). In DNA form, the CDR3 reads TGTGCCAGCAGCACGCGGGACTTCTCGTACCAAGAGACCCAGTACTTC. It encodes CASSTRDFSYQETQYF.